This T cell receptor beta chain was captured by sequencing in a study of Ad26.COV2.S vaccination and SARS-CoV-2 variants. Treatment defined: roughly 20 received Ad26.COV2.S at low or high dose, single or two shots; 5 received placebo; per-sample allocation not given. Sampling was done on day 63 after the first vaccine or placebo injection. Assay: immunoSEQ multiplex PCR; the TCRdb copy retains only in-frame clones and omits some. Of some 350,000 clones in the sample, almost 90% were seen once. Comment on this clone: Antigen specificity is unknown.

Overall study results and limits: Similar non-spike TCR breadth was observed in recipients of vaccine and of placebo.

Germline-derived CDR1 and CDR2 are GTSNPN and SVGIG (reference sequence). Trimming removed 0 bases from V and 3 bases from J; junction bases left unmatched: 3. The CDR3 runs 14 residues. This TCR derives from a person between 18 and 60 years old who received the Ad26.COV2.S COVID-19 vaccine or a placebo. Sequencing was performed on peripheral blood, taken in a trial of Ad26.COV2.S vaccine versus placebo. The chain is built from TRBV30 and TRBJ1-1; 8 bases align to TRBD1. CDR3 in DNA: TGTGCCTGGAGTGTGGGACAGGCCTACACTGAAGCTTTCTTT. This encodes CAWSVGQAYTEAFF.